This TCR beta chain is drawn from a study of CD8 T cells in Susac syndrome. This CDR3 has 11 residues. Per the germline V gene, CDR1 is SEHNR and CDR2 is FQNEAQ (reference sequence). Trimming stripped 8 bases from V and 6 bases from J, with 8 bases between. With random hexamers, reverse transcription was performed on about 0.45 to 1 ug of RNA. TCRdb itself ran the immunoSEQ multiplex PCR reads through MiXCR, one entry per CDR3 protein. The sample records around 130,000 distinct CDR3 sequences, around 94% being singletons. The sequenced sample was CD4+ T cells from PBMCs. The chain joins TRBV7-9 to TRBJ2-1; D is undetermined. The receptor comes from a human donor with multiple sclerosis. CDR3 DNA: TGTGCCAGCTGTCGAAGCAATGAGCAGTTCTTC. This sequence encodes CASCRSNEQFF. Variable domain in full (rest from reference TRBV7-9 and TRBJ2-1): DTGVSQNPRHKITKRGQNVTFRCDPISEHNRLYWYRQTLGQGPEFLTYFQNEAQLEKSRLLSDRFSAERPKGSFSTLEIQRTEQGDSAMYLCASCRSNEQFFGPGTRLTVL.